In its sample, the clone carrying this T cell receptor beta chain was seen once. The antigen is not known. Some clones are missing from TCRdb's copy, which holds only in-frame ones; the method was immunoSEQ multiplex PCR. There are roughly 700,000 clones in the sample; more than 70% occur only once, and approximately 1.5% lies in the top ten. The source of the sample is a study of Ad26.COV2.S vaccination and SARS-CoV-2 variants. The wider study: A COV1001 Ad26.COV2.S trial-arm participant provided the sample. Recipients of Ad26.COV2.S got it intramuscularly, once or twice 56 days apart. Findings and limits, study-wide: Vaccine and placebo recipients had comparable breadth of non-spike TCRs.

V gave up 8 bases and J gave up 7 bases, with 14 bases separating them. Per germline, CDR1 LNHDA and CDR2 SQIVND (reference sequence). This CDR3 spans 12 amino acids. The treatment is: some 19 received Ad26.COV2.S at low or high dose, single or two shots; about 5 received placebo; per-sample allocation not given. Following the first vaccine or placebo injection, samples were taken on day 63. The vaccine antigen was prefusion-stabilized Wuhan SARS-CoV-2 spike. The TCR was taken from a person between 18 and 59 years old who received the Ad26.COV2.S COVID-19 vaccine or a placebo. The V call is TRBV19, the J call TRBJ1-1; D is uncertain. The sample here was peripheral blood, taken in a trial of Ad26.COV2.S vaccine versus placebo. CDR3 amino acids: CASSGSGGEAFF. The CDR3 DNA is TGTGCCAGTTCCGGTTCGGGAGGTGAAGCTTTCTTT.